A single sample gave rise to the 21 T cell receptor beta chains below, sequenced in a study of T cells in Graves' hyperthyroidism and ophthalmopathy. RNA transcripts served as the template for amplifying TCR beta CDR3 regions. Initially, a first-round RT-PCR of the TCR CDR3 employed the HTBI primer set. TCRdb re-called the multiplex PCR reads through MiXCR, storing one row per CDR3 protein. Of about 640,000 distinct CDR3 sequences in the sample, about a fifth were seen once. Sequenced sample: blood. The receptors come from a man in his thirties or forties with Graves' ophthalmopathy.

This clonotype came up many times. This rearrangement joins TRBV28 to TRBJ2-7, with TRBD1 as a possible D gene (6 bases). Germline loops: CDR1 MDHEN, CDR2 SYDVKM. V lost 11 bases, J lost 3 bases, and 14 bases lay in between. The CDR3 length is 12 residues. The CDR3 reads CASKQGHYEQYF. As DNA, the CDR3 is TGTGCCTCGAAACAGGGTCACTACGAGCAGTACTTC.

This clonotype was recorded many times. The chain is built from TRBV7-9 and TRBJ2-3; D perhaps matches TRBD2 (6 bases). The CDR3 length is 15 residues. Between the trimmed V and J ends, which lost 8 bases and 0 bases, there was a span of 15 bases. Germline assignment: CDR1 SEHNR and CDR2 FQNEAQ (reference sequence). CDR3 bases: TGTGCCAGCTGGTTAGTCGCGGGAAGCACAGATACGCAGTATTTT. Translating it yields CASWLVAGSTDTQYF.

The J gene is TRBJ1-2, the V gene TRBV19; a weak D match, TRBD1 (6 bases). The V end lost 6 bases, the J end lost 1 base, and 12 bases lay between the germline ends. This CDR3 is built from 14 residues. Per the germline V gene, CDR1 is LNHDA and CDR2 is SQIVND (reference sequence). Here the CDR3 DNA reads TGTGCCAGTAGCTACAGGGACGGTAACTATGGCTACACCTTC. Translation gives CASSYRDGNYGYTF.

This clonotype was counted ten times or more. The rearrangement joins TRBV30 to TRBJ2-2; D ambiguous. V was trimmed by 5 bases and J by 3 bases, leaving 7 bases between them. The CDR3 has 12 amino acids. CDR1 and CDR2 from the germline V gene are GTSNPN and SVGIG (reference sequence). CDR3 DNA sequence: TGTGCCTGGCCCTCGGACACCGGGGAGCTGTTTTTT. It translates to CAWPSDTGELFF.

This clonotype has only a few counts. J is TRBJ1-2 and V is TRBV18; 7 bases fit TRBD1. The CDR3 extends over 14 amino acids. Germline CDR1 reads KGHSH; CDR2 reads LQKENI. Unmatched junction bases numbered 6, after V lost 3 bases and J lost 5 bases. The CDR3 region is CASSPRDSKYGYTF. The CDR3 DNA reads TGTGCCAGCTCACCCCGGGACAGCAAATATGGCTACACCTTC.

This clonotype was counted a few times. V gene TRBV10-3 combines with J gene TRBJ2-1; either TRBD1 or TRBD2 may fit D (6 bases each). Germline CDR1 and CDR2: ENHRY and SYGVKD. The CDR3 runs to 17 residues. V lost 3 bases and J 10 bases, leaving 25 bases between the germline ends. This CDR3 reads CAISDRGGPTISDEQFF. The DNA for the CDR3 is TGTGCCATCAGTGATCGTGGGGGGCCTACCATCTCGGACGAGCAGTTCTTC.

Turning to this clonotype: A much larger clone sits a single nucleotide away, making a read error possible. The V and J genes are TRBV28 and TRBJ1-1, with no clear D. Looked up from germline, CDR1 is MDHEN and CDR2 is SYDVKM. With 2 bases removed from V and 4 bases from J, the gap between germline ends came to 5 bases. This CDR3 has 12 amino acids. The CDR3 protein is CASSLKSTEAFF. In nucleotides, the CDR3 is TGTGCCAGCAGTTTAAAGAGCACTGAAGCTTTCTTT.

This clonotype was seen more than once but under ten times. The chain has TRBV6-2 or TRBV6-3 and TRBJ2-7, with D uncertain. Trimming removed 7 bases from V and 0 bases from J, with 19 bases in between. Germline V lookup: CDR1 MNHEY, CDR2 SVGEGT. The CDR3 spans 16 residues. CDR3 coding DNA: TGTGCCAGCACCACCATTTCGGCGCGGTTCTCCTACGAGCAGTACTTC. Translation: CASTTISARFSYEQYF.

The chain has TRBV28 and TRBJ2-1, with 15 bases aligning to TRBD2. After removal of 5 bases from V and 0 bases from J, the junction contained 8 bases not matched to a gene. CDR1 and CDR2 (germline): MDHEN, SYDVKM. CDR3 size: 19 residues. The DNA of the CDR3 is TGTGCCAGCAGTCTCGGACTAGCGGGAGGGCTGAGCTCCTACAATGAGCAGTTCTTC. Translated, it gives CASSLGLAGGLSSYNEQFF.

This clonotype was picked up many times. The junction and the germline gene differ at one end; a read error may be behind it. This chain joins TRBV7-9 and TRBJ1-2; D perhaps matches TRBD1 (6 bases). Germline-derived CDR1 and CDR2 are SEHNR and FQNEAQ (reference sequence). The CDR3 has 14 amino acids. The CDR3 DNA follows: TGTGCCAGCAGCATAGCAGGACAGAACCATGGCTACACCTTC. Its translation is CASSIAGQNHGYTF.

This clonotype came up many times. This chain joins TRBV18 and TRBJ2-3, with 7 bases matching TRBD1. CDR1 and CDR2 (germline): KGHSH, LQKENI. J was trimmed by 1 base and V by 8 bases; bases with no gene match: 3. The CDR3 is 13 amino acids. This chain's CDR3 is CASDDRGTDTQYF. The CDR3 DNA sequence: TGTGCCAGCGACGACAGGGGCACAGATACGCAGTATTTT.

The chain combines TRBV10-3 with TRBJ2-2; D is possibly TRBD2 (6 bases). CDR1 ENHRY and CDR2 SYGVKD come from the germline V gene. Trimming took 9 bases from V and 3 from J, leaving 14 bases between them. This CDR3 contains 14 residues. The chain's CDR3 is CAMRGEADTGELFF. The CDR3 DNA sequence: TGTGCCATGCGAGGGGAGGCTGACACCGGGGAGCTGTTTTTT.

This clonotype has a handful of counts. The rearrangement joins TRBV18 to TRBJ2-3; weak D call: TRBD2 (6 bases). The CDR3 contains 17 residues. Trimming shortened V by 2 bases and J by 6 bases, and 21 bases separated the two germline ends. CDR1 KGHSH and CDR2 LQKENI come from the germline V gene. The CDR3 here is CASSPFTVRDAFDTQYF. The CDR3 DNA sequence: TGTGCCAGCTCACCATTTACGGTGCGGGATGCCTTTGATACGCAGTATTTT.

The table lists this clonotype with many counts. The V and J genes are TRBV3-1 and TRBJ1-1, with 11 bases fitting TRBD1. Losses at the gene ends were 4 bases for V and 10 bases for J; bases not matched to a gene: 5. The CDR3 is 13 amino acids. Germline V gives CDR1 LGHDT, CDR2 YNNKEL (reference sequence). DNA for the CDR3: TGTGCCAGCAGCCGCCGGACAGGGGGCGCAGCTTTCTTT. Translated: CASSRRTGGAAFF.

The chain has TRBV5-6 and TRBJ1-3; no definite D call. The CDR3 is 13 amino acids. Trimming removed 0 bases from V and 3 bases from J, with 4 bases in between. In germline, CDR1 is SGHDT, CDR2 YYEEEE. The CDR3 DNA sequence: TGTGCCAGCAGCTTGGCCGGTGGAAACACCATATATTTT. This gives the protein CASSLAGGNTIYF.

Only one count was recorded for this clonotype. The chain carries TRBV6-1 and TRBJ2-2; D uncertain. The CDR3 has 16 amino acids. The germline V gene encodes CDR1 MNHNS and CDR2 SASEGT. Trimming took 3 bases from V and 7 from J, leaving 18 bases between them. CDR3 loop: CASSESVFELLGELFF. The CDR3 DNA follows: TGTGCCAGCAGTGAGTCGGTATTTGAACTTCTCGGGGAGCTGTTTTTT.

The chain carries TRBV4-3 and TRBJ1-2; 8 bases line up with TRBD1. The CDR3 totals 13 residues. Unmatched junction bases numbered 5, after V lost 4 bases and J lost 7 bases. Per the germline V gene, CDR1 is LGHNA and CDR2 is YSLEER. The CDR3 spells CASSRGDRGGYTF. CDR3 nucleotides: TGCGCCAGCAGCCGAGGAGACAGGGGTGGCTACACCTTC.

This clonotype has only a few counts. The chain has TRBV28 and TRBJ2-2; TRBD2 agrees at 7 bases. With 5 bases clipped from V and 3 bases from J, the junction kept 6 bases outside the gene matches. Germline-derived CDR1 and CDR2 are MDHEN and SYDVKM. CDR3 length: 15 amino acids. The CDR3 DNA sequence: TGTGCCAGCAGTGGCGCGGGAGTCGACACCGGGGAGCTGTTTTTT. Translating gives CASSGAGVDTGELFF.

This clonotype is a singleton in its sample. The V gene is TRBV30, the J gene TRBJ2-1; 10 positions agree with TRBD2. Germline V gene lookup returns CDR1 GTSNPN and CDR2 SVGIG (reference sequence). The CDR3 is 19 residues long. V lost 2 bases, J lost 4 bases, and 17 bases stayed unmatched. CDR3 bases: TGTGCCTGGAGTAATAAGGGGCTGGCTAGCGGGAGAAATTACAATGAGCAGTTCTTC. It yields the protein CAWSNKGLASGRNYNEQFF.

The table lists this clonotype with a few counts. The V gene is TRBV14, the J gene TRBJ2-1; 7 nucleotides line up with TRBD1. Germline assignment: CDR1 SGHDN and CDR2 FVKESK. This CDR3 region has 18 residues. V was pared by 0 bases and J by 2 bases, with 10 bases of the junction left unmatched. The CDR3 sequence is CASSQDGVRGQTYNEQFF. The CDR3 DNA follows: TGTGCCAGCAGCCAAGATGGGGTGAGGGGGCAAACCTACAATGAGCAGTTCTTC.

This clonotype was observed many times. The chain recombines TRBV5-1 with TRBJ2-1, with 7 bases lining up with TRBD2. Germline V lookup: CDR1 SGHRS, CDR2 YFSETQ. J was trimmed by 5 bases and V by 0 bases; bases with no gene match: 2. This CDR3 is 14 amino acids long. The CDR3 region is CASSLGGTNNEQFF. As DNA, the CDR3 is TGCGCCAGCAGCTTGGGGGGGACTAACAATGAGCAGTTCTTC.